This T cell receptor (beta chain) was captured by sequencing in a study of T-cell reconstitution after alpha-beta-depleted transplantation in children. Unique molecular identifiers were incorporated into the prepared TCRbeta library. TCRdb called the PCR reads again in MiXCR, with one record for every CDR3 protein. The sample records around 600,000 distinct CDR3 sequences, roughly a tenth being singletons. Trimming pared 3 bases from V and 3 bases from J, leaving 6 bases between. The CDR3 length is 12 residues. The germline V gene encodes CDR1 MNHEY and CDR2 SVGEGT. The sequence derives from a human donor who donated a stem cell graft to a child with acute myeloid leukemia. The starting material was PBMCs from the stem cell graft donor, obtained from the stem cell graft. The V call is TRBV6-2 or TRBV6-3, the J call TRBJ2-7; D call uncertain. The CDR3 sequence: CASSYFDYEQYF. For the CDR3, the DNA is TGTGCCAGCAGTTATTTCGACTACGAGCAGTACTTC.